This T cell receptor (beta chain) was sequenced in a study of breast tumors, draining lymph nodes, adjacent tissues. The germline V gene has CDR1 SEHNR and CDR2 FQNEAQ (reference sequence). Trimming cost V 3 bases and J 0 bases, with 6 bases left between them. The CDR3 runs 13 residues. TCRdb itself ran the multiplex PCR reads through MiXCR, one entry per CDR3 protein. The sample gives 100,000 to 150,000 distinct CDR3 sequences, around 20% of which show up once; more than 3% is in the top ten. Samples came from axillary lymph nodes draining the breast cancer. Findings and caveats of the study: Tumors had less TCR diversity than lymph nodes, more than nontumor tissue. The data were judged consistent with most tumor T cells coming from lymph node and expanding in tumor. Tumor and nontumor repertoires were significantly more similar in luminal-like than in basal-like breast cancer. That most tumor T cells come from lymph nodes remained unproven.

This clonotype was observed many times. The antigen is not known. What was sequenced was axillary lymph node tissue. The source is a female donor with breast cancer. Some clones in this sample may be carry-over from other donors' samples. This rearrangement joins TRBV7-9 to TRBJ2-7; D is unclear. CDR3 protein: CASSFLTSYEQYF. The CDR3 DNA sequence: TGTGCCAGCAGCTTCCTGACCTCCTACGAGCAGTACTTC.